This is a list of T cell receptor beta chains from one sample in a study of naive and memory T cell subsets. Each CDR3 protein is one row after TCRdb ran MiXCR on the UMI-ligation and nested PCR reads. The table has fewer than 20,000 distinct CDR3 sequences, 9.5% seen once. Here the sequenced sample was skin, taken from a tuberculin skin test site. The receptors stem from an adult in good health. Each CDR3 is given with its conserved first and last residue.

j_call v_call cdr3_aa
TRBJ1-1 TRBV20-1 CSARADPTWMNTEAFF
TRBJ1-3 TRBV5-6 CASSVLQETGNTIYF
TRBJ1-1 TRBV4-3 CASSQVWLGTGVTEAFF
TRBJ2-7 TRBV3-1 CASSFGTGNSPYEQYF
TRBJ2-7 TRBV6-5 CASSTGYGLASPYEQYF
TRBJ2-7 TRBV28 CASSVNYEQYF
TRBJ2-1 TRBV20-1 CSARSEGNQQFF
TRBJ2-3 TRBV7-9 CASRPRTASTDTQYF
TRBJ2-7 TRBV6-2/TRBV6-3 CASSSVQGSEQYF
TRBJ1-4 TRBV3-1 CASSQDHTTGDTF
TRBJ2-7 TRBV28 CASSSVPGQGKYEQYF
TRBJ2-5 TRBV6-2/TRBV6-3 CASSTRTVQETQYF
TRBJ1-4 TRBV6-5 CASRPDTTQEKLFF
TRBJ1-5 TRBV19 CASTPWQGNQPQHF
TRBJ1-1 TRBV11-2 CASSLFLRGWDTEAFF
TRBJ2-1 TRBV6-5 CASSYSGTGLFF
TRBJ2-3 TRBV10-3 CAINPGTSGASTDTQYF
TRBJ2-1 TRBV10-3 CAIRGAGGNNEQFF
TRBJ2-7 TRBV5-1 CASSRTPSYEQYF
TRBJ2-5 TRBV6-6 CASTPTQLQTQYF
TRBJ2-3 TRBV3-1 CASSETTGTGLYF
TRBJ1-2 TRBV12-3/TRBV12-4 CASSSGQGAGGYGYTF
TRBJ2-3 TRBV20-1 CSARDPQSRTDTQYF
TRBJ2-3 TRBV29-1 CSVGTSGLGTQYF
TRBJ2-7 TRBV11-2 CASSFGTLTVYEQYF
TRBJ1-5 TRBV19 CASSIIGTGLNQPQHF